This is a list of T cell receptor beta chains from one sample in a study of blood T cell repertoires in COVID-19. Here immunoSEQ multiplex PCR was the method, and the copy in TCRdb shows in-frame clones only, minus some. The table records 200,000 to 250,000 clones, approximately 82% of them present only once. Sequenced sample: peripheral blood. All receptors come from a man between 45 and 60 years old with active or convalescent COVID-19. CDR3s include the opening cysteine and the closing phenylalanine or tryptophan. The order of the fields is clone size, J gene, D gene, V gene, CDR3 DNA, CDR3 protein. A D gene is named only where the DNA matches it firmly. Size values are once, few and many counts, or a class for expanded clones, and some rows have none.

clone_size: NA; j_call: TRBJ1-5; d_call: NA; v_call: TRBV9; cdr3_nt: TGTGCCAGCAGCGTAGACGACGGGAATCAGCCCCAGCATTTT; cdr3_aa: CASSVDDGNQPQHF
clone_size: NA; j_call: TRBJ2-1; d_call: TRBD2; v_call: TRBV4-3; cdr3_nt: TGCGCCAGCAGCCAAGACAGTCTAGCGGGAGCCTACAATGAGCAGTTCTTC; cdr3_aa: CASSQDSLAGAYNEQFF
clone_size: NA; j_call: TRBJ1-1; d_call: TRBD1; v_call: TRBV19; cdr3_nt: TGTGCCAGTAGTATACCCCGACAGGGCATGAACACTGAAGCTTTCTTT; cdr3_aa: CASSIPRQGMNTEAFF
clone_size: NA; j_call: TRBJ1-1; d_call: TRBD1; v_call: TRBV7-3; cdr3_nt: TGTGCCAGCAGCCCCACCGGGACAGGTGAAGCTTTCTTT; cdr3_aa: CASSPTGTGEAFF
clone_size: NA; j_call: TRBJ1-3; d_call: NA; v_call: TRBV4-1; cdr3_nt: TGCGCCAGCAGCCAGGCGGACAGCTCTGGAAACACCATATATTTT; cdr3_aa: CASSQADSSGNTIYF
clone_size: NA; j_call: TRBJ1-5; d_call: NA; v_call: TRBV6-1; cdr3_nt: TGTGCCAGCAGTGAAGCGCAGGGTCAGCCCCAGCATTTT; cdr3_aa: CASSEAQGQPQHF
clone_size: NA; j_call: TRBJ1-5; d_call: NA; v_call: TRBV19; cdr3_nt: TGTGCCAGTAGTATCGACCTAGCGGGGGCCGACCCCCAGCATTTT; cdr3_aa: CASSIDLAGADPQHF
clone_size: NA; j_call: TRBJ1-4; d_call: TRBD1; v_call: TRBV5-1; cdr3_nt: TGCGCCAGCAGCTTGACCGGGACAGGGAATGAAAAACTGTTTTTT; cdr3_aa: CASSLTGTGNEKLFF
clone_size: few; j_call: TRBJ1-1; d_call: TRBD1; v_call: TRBV7-6; cdr3_nt: TGTGCCAGCAGCTTGGACGGGACAGGGGGTTCATACACTGAAGCTTTCTTT; cdr3_aa: CASSLDGTGGSYTEAFF
clone_size: NA; j_call: TRBJ1-5; d_call: NA; v_call: TRBV2; cdr3_nt: TGTGCCAGCAGCCGGGAGTTGGGTCAGCCCCAGCATTTT; cdr3_aa: CASSRELGQPQHF
clone_size: NA; j_call: TRBJ1-1; d_call: NA; v_call: TRBV29-1; cdr3_nt: TGCAGCGCCGCGAACTTGAACACTGAAGCTTTCTTT; cdr3_aa: CSAANLNTEAFF
clone_size: NA; j_call: TRBJ1-5; d_call: NA; v_call: TRBV19; cdr3_nt: TGTGCCAGTAGTATCGAAGGGGCTCAGCCCCAGCATTTT; cdr3_aa: CASSIEGAQPQHF
clone_size: NA; j_call: TRBJ2-3; d_call: TRBD1; v_call: TRBV15; cdr3_nt: TGTGCCACCAGCAGAGATCCACAGGGGGGCACAGATACGCAGTATTTT; cdr3_aa: CATSRDPQGGTDTQYF
clone_size: NA; j_call: TRBJ2-1; d_call: TRBD2; v_call: TRBV14; cdr3_nt: TGTGCCAGCAGCCAGGTTCCCCAAACGGGAGGGATTTACAATGAGCAGTTCTTC; cdr3_aa: CASSQVPQTGGIYNEQFF
clone_size: NA; j_call: TRBJ1-5; d_call: TRBD1; v_call: TRBV5-6; cdr3_nt: TGTGCCAGCAGCTTGCGGAGACAGGGGGCGCGGGGTAGCAATCAGCCCCAGCATTTT; cdr3_aa: CASSLRRQGARGSNQPQHF
clone_size: NA; j_call: TRBJ2-5; d_call: TRBD1; v_call: TRBV6-6; cdr3_nt: TGTGCCAGCAGCCACACAGGGGGCGACGAGACCCAGTACTTC; cdr3_aa: CASSHTGGDETQYF
clone_size: once; j_call: TRBJ2-2; d_call: TRBD1; v_call: TRBV7-2; cdr3_nt: TGTGCCAGCAGCTTCAGGGGGCTCGACACCGGGGAGCTGTTTTTT; cdr3_aa: CASSFRGLDTGELFF
clone_size: NA; j_call: TRBJ1-4; d_call: TRBD1; v_call: TRBV28; cdr3_nt: TGTGCCAGCAGTTGGACAGGACAGGGGTCCGAAAAACTGTTTTTT; cdr3_aa: CASSWTGQGSEKLFF
clone_size: NA; j_call: TRBJ2-3; d_call: TRBD2; v_call: TRBV5-1; cdr3_nt: TGCGCCAGCAGCGTACCTAGCGGGGGTACCACAGATACGCAGTATTTT; cdr3_aa: CASSVPSGGTTDTQYF
clone_size: NA; j_call: TRBJ1-2; d_call: TRBD1; v_call: TRBV7-9; cdr3_nt: TGTGCCAGCAGCCTGCGACAGGGGGCGGGTGGCTACACCTTC; cdr3_aa: CASSLRQGAGGYTF
clone_size: NA; j_call: TRBJ1-5; d_call: NA; v_call: TRBV7-9; cdr3_nt: TGTGCCAGCAGCCGACAAGGCAATCAGCCCCAGCATTTT; cdr3_aa: CASSRQGNQPQHF
clone_size: NA; j_call: TRBJ2-1; d_call: TRBD2; v_call: TRBV2; cdr3_nt: TGTGCCAGCAGGGTAGGCCTAGCGGGAGCGTTCTTC; cdr3_aa: CASRVGLAGAFF
clone_size: once; j_call: TRBJ1-5; d_call: TRBD1; v_call: TRBV6-1; cdr3_nt: TGTGCCAGCAGTGGCCGGCAGGGGGCTTTTAGCAATCAGCCCCAGCATTTT; cdr3_aa: CASSGRQGAFSNQPQHF
clone_size: NA; j_call: TRBJ2-3; d_call: NA; v_call: TRBV11-3; cdr3_nt: TGTGCCAGCAGCTTAGGTGGGGGCCGAAAAGATACGCAGTATTTT; cdr3_aa: CASSLGGGRKDTQYF
clone_size: NA; j_call: TRBJ2-3; d_call: NA; v_call: TRBV7-2; cdr3_nt: TGTGCCAGCAGCTTATACCGCCTACTTGCGAGGAGCACAGATACGCAGTATTTT; cdr3_aa: CASSLYRLLARSTDTQYF
clone_size: few; j_call: TRBJ1-5; d_call: NA; v_call: TRBV6-6; cdr3_nt: TGTGCCAGCACCGACCCCGGACAGATCAATCAGCCCCAGCATTTT; cdr3_aa: CASTDPGQINQPQHF
clone_size: NA; j_call: TRBJ2-2; d_call: NA; v_call: TRBV30; cdr3_nt: TGTGCCTGGAGCGCAGATAACACCGGGGAGCTGTTTTTT; cdr3_aa: CAWSADNTGELFF
clone_size: NA; j_call: TRBJ2-3; d_call: NA; v_call: TRBV7-3; cdr3_nt: TGTGCCAGCAGCGCGACTAGAAACGGCGCAGATACGCAGTATTTT; cdr3_aa: CASSATRNGADTQYF
clone_size: NA; j_call: TRBJ1-1; d_call: TRBD1; v_call: TRBV5-4; cdr3_nt: TGTGCCAGCAGCATTCAGGGGGTCATGAACACTGAAGCTTTCTTT; cdr3_aa: CASSIQGVMNTEAFF
clone_size: once; j_call: TRBJ1-1; d_call: NA; v_call: TRBV28; cdr3_nt: TGTGCCAGCAGGAGATCATCGCAGGGTGCGAACACTGAAGCTTTCTTT; cdr3_aa: CASRRSSQGANTEAFF
clone_size: few; j_call: TRBJ1-3; d_call: NA; v_call: TRBV2; cdr3_nt: TGTGCCAGCACCATGACCGGGGTGAACACCATATATTTT; cdr3_aa: CASTMTGVNTIYF
clone_size: NA; j_call: TRBJ2-3; d_call: NA; v_call: TRBV18; cdr3_nt: TGTGCCAGCTCACCAGCGGGGGCCTCAGATACGCAGTATTTT; cdr3_aa: CASSPAGASDTQYF
clone_size: NA; j_call: TRBJ2-5; d_call: NA; v_call: TRBV24-1; cdr3_nt: TGTGCCACCAGTGATTATGGGGGCACACAAGAGACCCAGTACTTC; cdr3_aa: CATSDYGGTQETQYF